This T cell receptor beta chain was identified in a study of shared clonotypes between healthy human individuals. Per the germline V gene, CDR1 is MNHEY and CDR2 is SMNVEV (reference sequence). V lost 4 bases and J 0 bases, leaving 12 bases between the germline ends. The CDR3 is made up of 16 amino acids. CD45RO-negative CD8 cells positively selected for CCR7 made up the naive population, which excluded terminally differentiated effector memory CD45RA+ cells. The repertoire was sequenced with immunoSEQ multiplex PCR; TCRdb's copy has only in-frame clones and lacks some. The profile shows around 1.9 million clones, just under 95% of them singletons.

The V gene is TRBV27, the J gene TRBJ2-2; tentatively, D is TRBD2 (5 bases). The receptor was isolated from a man aged 18 to 30 in good health. Some clones in this sample may be carry-over from other donors' samples. The specimen was naive CD8+ T cells from PBMCs. The CDR3, as DNA: TGTGCCAGCAGTTATAGGAGTAGCGCGAACACCGGGGAGCTGTTTTTT. Encoded protein: CASSYRSSANTGELFF.